This T cell receptor (beta chain) was captured in a study of cytomegalovirus exposure and HLA in healthy donors. Points from the study as a whole: Researchers reported that three CMV-associated chains were confirmed in vitro as CMV antigen-specific. Researchers reported in a later analysis that a missense DCLRE1C variant was tied to TCR beta V- and J-gene trimming.

Worth noting for this clone: Antigen specificity is unknown.

There are 14 residues in the CDR3. Germline V CDR1 and CDR2: MGHRA, YSYEKL. The V gene end was trimmed by 3 bases and the J gene end by 6 bases; junction bases not matched to a gene: 7. Amplification used 60 Vbeta primers and 13 Jbeta primers. Some clones are missing from TCRdb's copy, which holds only in-frame ones; the method was immunoSEQ multiplex PCR. The profile shows about 130,000 clones, less than 85% of them singletons. This clonotype was sampled from a man between 18 and 29 years old in good health and CMV-seropositive. The sample was PBMCs. This chain links TRBV4-1 with TRBJ1-2, with 7 bases fitting TRBD1. The CDR3 protein is CASSHDRVVDGYTF. DNA of the CDR3: TGCGCCAGCAGCCACGACAGGGTGGTCGATGGCTACACCTTC.